A selection of T cell receptor beta chains follows, all from one sample in a study of glioma-infiltrating T cells after dendritic cell vaccination. Repertoires were generated with immunoSEQ multiplex PCR, while TCRdb's copy carries only in-frame clones and drops some. The sample carries about 92,000 clones, 86% recorded once. The input for sequencing was blood, taken before dendritic cell vaccination. The source is a human donor with glioblastoma. Each CDR3 is given with its conserved first and last residue. D genes are given only for firm matches. The size of a clone is reported for some rows only, either as once, few or many, or as a class for expanded clones.

j_call	v_call	cdr3_length	d_call	clone_size	cdr3_aa	cdr3_nt
TRBJ2-2	TRBV11-3	16	TRBD1	NA	CASSTRDSANTGELFF	TGTGCCAGCAGCACCCGGGACAGCGCGAACACCGGGGAGCTGTTTTTT
TRBJ2-7	TRBV4-3	16	TRBD2	few	CASSQEAGGFSYEQYF	TGCGCCAGCAGCCAAGAAGCGGGGGGGTTTTCCTACGAGCAGTACTTC
TRBJ1-4	TRBV14	15	NA	NA	CASSQAGKLYEKLFF	TGTGCCAGCAGCCAGGCAGGGAAGCTGTATGAAAAACTGTTTTTT
TRBJ1-1	TRBV28	17	TRBD1	NA	CASSLPTEGAGNTEAFF	TGTGCCAGCAGTCTCCCTACAGAGGGGGCGGGGAACACTGAAGCTTTCTTT
TRBJ2-3	TRBV28	14	TRBD1	NA	CASEGTGDSDTQYF	TGTGCCAGTGAGGGGACAGGGGACTCAGATACGCAGTATTTT
TRBJ1-1	TRBV14	15	TRBD1	NA	CASSLSGTGNTEAFF	TGTGCCAGCAGCCTCTCCGGGACAGGGAACACTGAAGCTTTCTTT
TRBJ1-3	TRBV29-1	12	NA	NA	CSVERDGNTIYF	TGCAGCGTTGAACGGGATGGAAACACCATATATTTT
TRBJ1-1	TRBV5-1	13	NA	NA	CASSFRENTEAFF	TGCGCCAGCAGCTTCAGGGAGAACACTGAAGCTTTCTTT
TRBJ2-2	TRBV7-6	15	TRBD1	NA	CASRRTGGDVGELFF	TGTGCCAGCAGAAGGACAGGGGGCGATGTCGGGGAGCTGTTTTTT
TRBJ2-7	TRBV5-1	15	NA	once	CASSFLATNSYEQYF	TGCGCCAGCAGCTTCCTAGCGACAAACTCCTACGAGCAGTACTTC
TRBJ2-3	TRBV18	16	NA	NA	CASSPPGQLHTDTQYF	TGTGCCAGCTCACCACCGGGACAACTCCACACAGATACGCAGTATTTT
TRBJ2-7	TRBV2	16	TRBD2	NA	CASSVGPSGSLYEQYF	TGTGCCAGCAGTGTTGGGCCTAGCGGGAGTCTTTACGAGCAGTACTTC
TRBJ1-5	TRBV19	17	NA	NA	CASSIGRGGDSNQPQHF	TGTGCCAGTAGTATAGGGAGAGGGGGGGATAGCAATCAGCCCCAGCATTTT
TRBJ1-2	TRBV5-6	15	TRBD1	NA	CASSLGAGGGFGYTF	TGTGCCAGCAGCTTGGGGGCAGGGGGCGGATTTGGCTACACCTTC
TRBJ2-5	TRBV5-1	16	TRBD1	few	CASSLGETGVGETQYF	TGCGCCAGCAGCTTGGGGGAAACAGGGGTAGGGGAGACCCAGTACTTC
TRBJ1-2	TRBV6-5	13	NA	NA	CASSLLGQDGYTF	TGTGCCAGCAGTCTTCTTGGCCAAGATGGCTACACCTTC
TRBJ2-7	TRBV25-1	15	TRBD1	NA	CASSDRDRAAYEQYF	TGTGCCAGCAGTGACCGGGACAGGGCGGCCTACGAGCAGTACTTC
TRBJ2-3	TRBV5-1	15	NA	NA	CASSLGGAPADTQYF	TGCGCCAGCAGCTTAGGGGGGGCGCCAGCAGATACGCAGTATTTT
TRBJ2-2	TRBV28	15	NA	NA	CASSLGAPPAGELFF	TGTGCCAGCAGTTTGGGGGCCCCCCCCGCCGGGGAGCTGTTTTTT
TRBJ2-7	TRBV18	17	TRBD1	once	CASSHLPITGGAYEQYF	TGTGCCAGCTCCCACCTACCCATTACAGGGGGCGCTTACGAGCAGTACTTC
TRBJ1-6	TRBV7-9	15	TRBD1	NA	CASSLGTGDNSPLHF	TGTGCCAGCAGCTTAGGGACAGGAGATAATTCACCCCTCCACTTT
TRBJ2-7	TRBV5-4	15	NA	few	CASSLGGVRVHEQYF	TGTGCCAGCAGCTTAGGAGGGGTTAGAGTCCACGAGCAGTACTTC
TRBJ2-7	TRBV21-1	17	NA	NA	CASSKEGDRGPFDEQYF	TGTGCCAGCAGCAAAGAAGGAGACAGGGGCCCTTTTGACGAGCAGTACTTC
TRBJ2-2	TRBV7-6	18	TRBD2	NA	CASSLARLAGGGTGELFF	TGTGCCAGCAGCTTAGCTCGACTAGCGGGAGGTGGCACCGGGGAGCTGTTTTTT
TRBJ1-5	TRBV5-6	15	TRBD1	once	CASRFPGTGTQPQHF	TGTGCCAGCAGGTTTCCCGGGACAGGGACTCAGCCCCAGCATTTT
TRBJ2-2	TRBV30	14	TRBD2	NA	CAYETSGRGGELFF	TGTGCCTATGAGACTAGCGGGAGGGGCGGGGAGCTGTTTTTT
TRBJ1-2	TRBV10-3	17	NA	once	CAISELLGPEVDYGYTF	TGTGCCATCAGTGAGTTGTTAGGTCCGGAGGTAGACTATGGCTACACCTTC
TRBJ1-5	TRBV5-6	18	NA	NA	CASSLGGRAGRSNQPQHF	TGTGCCAGCAGCTTGGGAGGGCGCGCAGGGAGGAGCAATCAGCCCCAGCATTTT
TRBJ2-5	TRBV9	13	NA	NA	CASSVELEETQYF	TGTGCCAGCAGCGTAGAACTAGAAGAGACCCAGTACTTC
TRBJ1-5	TRBV6-5	15	TRBD1	NA	CASSWRGGKDQPQHF	TGTGCCAGCAGTTGGAGAGGGGGCAAAGATCAGCCCCAGCATTTT
TRBJ2-3	TRBV9	13	NA	NA	CASSVVSGDTQYF	TGTGCCAGCAGCGTAGTCTCAGGAGATACGCAGTATTTT
TRBJ1-2	TRBV9	13	TRBD1	NA	CASSPRQGYGYTF	TGTGCCAGCAGCCCCCGACAGGGCTATGGCTACACCTTC
TRBJ2-7	TRBV28	17	TRBD2	NA	CASSDGIAGGPTYEQYF	TGTGCCAGCTCGGATGGGATAGCGGGAGGCCCAACCTACGAGCAGTACTTC
TRBJ1-3	TRBV28	15	NA	few	CASSPTATSGNTIYF	TGTGCCAGCAGTCCGACAGCGACCTCTGGAAACACCATATATTTT
TRBJ1-1	TRBV6-5	16	NA	NA	CASSYLGPKPTTEAFF	TGTGCCAGCAGTTACCTGGGCCCCAAGCCGACCACTGAAGCTTTCTTT
TRBJ2-7	TRBV7-5	15	NA	few	CASSYREVSSYEQYF	TGTGCCAGCAGCTACCGGGAGGTTAGCTCCTACGAGCAGTACTTC
TRBJ1-1	TRBV7-3	13	TRBD1	NA	CASSQGAGTEAFF	TGTGCCAGCAGCCAGGGGGCCGGCACTGAAGCTTTCTTT
TRBJ2-7	TRBV30	16	TRBD2	once	CAWRGRTSGYAYEQYF	TGTGCCTGGAGAGGTAGGACTAGCGGGTACGCCTACGAGCAGTACTTC
TRBJ2-3	TRBV13	16	TRBD2	NA	CASSLVSGASTDTQYF	TGTGCCAGCAGCTTAGTGAGCGGGGCTAGCACAGATACGCAGTATTTT
TRBJ2-1	TRBV7-9	12	TRBD1	NA	CASSPDRAKQFF	TGTGCCAGCAGCCCGGACAGGGCCAAGCAGTTCTTC
TRBJ1-1	TRBV6-5	11	NA	few	CASRRDREAFF	TGTGCCAGCAGAAGAGACAGAGAAGCTTTCTTT
TRBJ1-1	TRBV6-6	14	NA	NA	CASSSRSMNTEAFF	TGTGCCAGCAGTTCACGGTCAATGAACACTGAAGCTTTCTTT
TRBJ2-7	TRBV4-1	13	NA	NA	CASSQGLVGEQYF	TGCGCCAGCAGCCAAGGACTAGTAGGAGAGCAGTACTTC
TRBJ2-7	TRBV27	16	TRBD1	NA	CASSSDLTGGDDEQYF	TGTGCCAGCAGTTCCGACCTGACAGGGGGCGACGACGAGCAGTACTTC
TRBJ2-2	TRBV30	16	TRBD1	NA	CAWRDRDRVNTGELFF	TGTGCCTGGAGGGACCGGGACAGGGTGAACACCGGGGAGCTGTTTTTT
TRBJ2-2	TRBV5-1	20	TRBD2	NA	CASSYARGTSGGAFTGELFF	TGCGCCAGCAGCTATGCCCGGGGGACTAGCGGGGGGGCCTTCACCGGGGAGCTGTTTTTT